The present T cell receptor (beta chain) was sequenced within a study of blood T cell repertoires in COVID-19. In terms of age and location, participants ranged from roughly 18 to 90 years and lived in approximately 26 US areas. The CDR3 totals 17 residues. The ends were cut back, 2 bases at V and 4 bases at J, with 18 bases in the middle. CDR1 SGHTA and CDR2 FQGTGA come from the germline V gene. The assay was immunoSEQ multiplex PCR, and TCRdb's table has in-frame clones only and misses some. The sample has approximately 170,000 clones; around four fifths are singletons. V usage is TRBV7-3 and J usage is TRBJ2-1; D is perhaps TRBD2 (6 bases). This TCR derives from a woman between 45 and 65 years old who had recovered from COVID-19. The sequencing sample was made of PBMCs or T cells enriched from blood (not recorded which). The CDR3 DNA reads TGTGCCAGCAGCTTATTCCCCGTGGGCGGGGATTACAATGAGCAGTTCTTC. Translating gives CASSLFPVGGDYNEQFF.